Listed below are T cell receptor beta chains from one sample, sequenced in a study of CD8 T cells in ankylosing spondylitis. TCRdb re-derived calls from the 5' RACE reads in MiXCR, one entry per CDR3 protein. Among 200,000 or so distinct CDR3 sequences listed, about an eighth were seen once. The specimen sequenced was blood, either unsorted or a sorted T cell fraction (not recorded which). The receptor set was obtained from a female donor with ankylosing spondylitis or in good health (not recorded which). CDR3s include the opening cysteine and the closing phenylalanine or tryptophan.

V gene: TRBV18
CDR3 length: 18
CDR3 protein: CASSPGLAGVGGKNIQYF

V gene: TRBV11-2
CDR3 length: 15
CDR3 protein: CASSLAASPGETQYF

V gene: TRBV12-3/TRBV12-4
CDR3 length: 15
CDR3 protein: CASSLVQAGANVLTF

V gene: TRBV21-1
CDR3 length: 17
CDR3 protein: CTSSKGGNLAAYNEQFF

V gene: TRBV7-2
CDR3 length: 13
CDR3 protein: CASSYSRADTQYF

V gene: TRBV7-8
CDR3 length: 15
CDR3 protein: CASSLGSGNTDTQYF

V gene: TRBV20-1
CDR3 length: 12
CDR3 protein: CSARGHSGFQYF

V gene: TRBV20-1
CDR3 length: 12
CDR3 protein: CSARDPGDKLFF

V gene: TRBV6-1
CDR3 length: 13
CDR3 protein: CASSLDRATEAFF

V gene: TRBV5-8
CDR3 length: 14
CDR3 protein: CASSLGGRNSPLHF

V gene: TRBV28
CDR3 length: 16
CDR3 protein: CASSFGLAGVAHEQFF

V gene: TRBV7-9
CDR3 length: 15
CDR3 protein: CASSLGLTQLETQYF

V gene: TRBV2
CDR3 length: 13
CDR3 protein: CASSDGSTDTQYF

V gene: TRBV27
CDR3 length: 16
CDR3 protein: CASTPLAGGRYDEQFF

V gene: TRBV27
CDR3 length: 13
CDR3 protein: CASSPPTGYEQYF

V gene: TRBV2
CDR3 length: 13
CDR3 protein: CASGGLAGFEQYF

V gene: TRBV7-2
CDR3 length: 14
CDR3 protein: CASSGAGTAYEQYF

V gene: TRBV11-2
CDR3 length: 13
CDR3 protein: CASSASLGTEAFF

V gene: TRBV5-1
CDR3 length: 15
CDR3 protein: CASSGTGTGMETQYF

V gene: TRBV19
CDR3 length: 13
CDR3 protein: CASSQTFNYGYTF

V gene: TRBV15
CDR3 length: 18
CDR3 protein: CATSRSRQAVGLDREQYF

V gene: TRBV5-1
CDR3 length: 15
CDR3 protein: CASSLAGGSNQPQHF

V gene: TRBV23-1
CDR3 length: 11
CDR3 protein: CASSHFVEQFF

V gene: TRBV7-2
CDR3 length: 14
CDR3 protein: CASSPGALVETQYF

V gene: TRBV4-3
CDR3 length: 16
CDR3 protein: CASSQDVGQSREKLFF

V gene: TRBV27
CDR3 length: 14
CDR3 protein: CASSFPGRAGELFF

V gene: TRBV12-3/TRBV12-4
CDR3 length: 15
CDR3 protein: CASSFGSTGANVLTF

V gene: TRBV6-2/TRBV6-3
CDR3 length: 14
CDR3 protein: CASSNAGLTNEQFF

V gene: TRBV29-1
CDR3 length: 13
CDR3 protein: CSVETPGQDEQFF

V gene: TRBV3-1
CDR3 length: 17
CDR3 protein: CASCQGGLAGGYNEQFF

V gene: TRBV5-5
CDR3 length: 13
CDR3 protein: CASSLEPANEQFF

V gene: TRBV18
CDR3 length: 17
CDR3 protein: CASSPTTGGGVNTEAFF

V gene: TRBV25-1
CDR3 length: 14
CDR3 protein: CASRRQGYYNEQFF

V gene: TRBV20-1
CDR3 length: 14
CDR3 protein: CSARDSRDSYEQYF

V gene: TRBV7-2
CDR3 length: 14
CDR3 protein: CASSLTDYRTEAFF

V gene: TRBV5-1
CDR3 length: 16
CDR3 protein: CASSLATGTGSSTQYF

V gene: TRBV29-1
CDR3 length: 16
CDR3 protein: CSVIGGLAGGTGELFF

V gene: TRBV3-1
CDR3 length: 13
CDR3 protein: CASSLQGADTQYF

V gene: TRBV7-3
CDR3 length: 15
CDR3 protein: CASSASSGRTDTQYF

V gene: TRBV18
CDR3 length: 16
CDR3 protein: CASSPSQGGTKNIQYF

V gene: TRBV18
CDR3 length: 15
CDR3 protein: CASSPIGQGNSPLHF

V gene: TRBV7-8
CDR3 length: 15
CDR3 protein: CASSSAARDGEKLFF

V gene: TRBV12-3/TRBV12-4
CDR3 length: 18
CDR3 protein: CTSSFKGLGGLNTDTQYF

V gene: TRBV7-2
CDR3 length: 15
CDR3 protein: CASSLTSGRHNEQFF

V gene: TRBV30
CDR3 length: 14
CDR3 protein: CAHSPAADNSPLHF

V gene: TRBV5-1
CDR3 length: 11
CDR3 protein: CASSLLGVQYF

V gene: TRBV3-1
CDR3 length: 12
CDR3 protein: CASYAGGGEQYF

V gene: TRBV20-1
CDR3 length: 13
CDR3 protein: CSADDRVGDTQYF

V gene: TRBV7-2
CDR3 length: 13
CDR3 protein: CASSGEGGYEQYF

V gene: TRBV4-1
CDR3 length: 15
CDR3 protein: CASSFLFSSNQPQHF

V gene: TRBV4-2
CDR3 length: 14
CDR3 protein: CASSQGTLRGELFF

V gene: TRBV28
CDR3 length: 14
CDR3 protein: CASMNGDGYTEAFF

V gene: TRBV25-1
CDR3 length: 9
CDR3 protein: CASSDGYTF

V gene: TRBV2
CDR3 length: 11
CDR3 protein: CASRSYNEQFF

V gene: TRBV20-1
CDR3 length: 13
CDR3 protein: CSARAGLYNEQFF

V gene: TRBV21-1
CDR3 length: 15
CDR3 protein: CASSSGQVSSYEQYF

V gene: TRBV12-3/TRBV12-4
CDR3 length: 14
CDR3 protein: CASSFTGVLSEQYF